The present TCR beta chain was sequenced within a study of cytomegalovirus exposure and HLA in healthy donors. Study-wide results and limits: Rare sequences made up most TCRs, while some public TCRs were found in many donors. Roughly even sequencing depth across donors was the assumption behind the presence/absence analyses.

Worth noting for this clone: What it binds is unknown.

Primers for the PCR totalled 60 Vbeta and 13 Jbeta. TCRdb keeps only in-frame clones here, not all; method: immunoSEQ multiplex PCR. The sample gives 200,000 or so clones, over 70% of which show up once; 1% to 1.5% is in the top ten. Per the germline V gene, CDR1 is KGHSH and CDR2 is LQKENI. Trimming removed 4 bases from V and 2 bases from J; junction bases left unmatched: 2. The CDR3 covers 13 residues. The sequence came from a man aged 25 to 45 in good health and CMV-seronegative. This chain uses TRBV18 with TRBJ2-7; TRBD1 matches 7 bases. Sequenced material: PBMCs. The CDR3 sequence: CASSRGTAYEQYF. DNA for the CDR3: TGTGCCAGCTCACGGGGGACAGCCTACGAGCAGTACTTC.